This TCR beta chain was sequenced in a study of T-cell memory formation after mild COVID-19. The germline gives CDR1 SGDLS, CDR2 YYNGEE. CDR3 length equals 15 residues. V lost 4 bases, J lost 2 bases, and 13 bases lay in between. TCRdb analysed the 5' RACE reads with MiXCR anew, one entry per CDR3 protein. This table has a few hundred thousand distinct CDR3 sequences, under 25% appearing once. This clonotype was recorded at least ten times. The receptor comes from an adult woman who had mild COVID-19 (a few samples of this study predate the infection). Cell type and time point are not known. V and J are TRBV9 and TRBJ2-1, with TRBD2 as a possible D gene (5 bases). The sample comprised PBMCs or a T cell subset sorted from them (not recorded which). DNA for the CDR3: TGTGCCAGCAGCACGGGAACTCTCGCCTACAATGAGCAGTTCTTC. Its protein product is CASSTGTLAYNEQFF.